Listed here is a single T cell receptor beta chain. Its antigen is unidentified. Trimming pared 8 bases from V and 5 bases from J, leaving 17 bases between. The CDR3 is 14 residues long. From germline, CDR1 is SGHRS and CDR2 YFSETQ. The record originates from a study of T cell responses to AZD1222 COVID-19 vaccine. The study's findings and limits: Spike-specific TCR breadth and depth grew following two AZD1222 doses. Baseline antibody screening turned up just a handful of seropositive AZD1222 recipients. A mostly white British donor set with more females was recruited, and clonal diversity was possibly underestimated. The reported proportion of spike-specific TCRs targeting unmutated variant regions was nearly half.

Method: immunoSEQ multiplex PCR; TCRdb's copy keeps in-frame clones and lacks some. The sample has some 130,000 clones, about 90% seen once. The clonotype was recovered from an adult who received the AZD1222 COVID-19 vaccine. Source: peripheral blood, taken 28 days after the second AZD1222 dose. The chain joins TRBV5-1 to TRBJ2-1; either TRBD1 or TRBD2 may supply D (5 bases each). CDR3 region: CASKFGTDDNEQFF. As DNA, the CDR3 is TGCGCCAGTAAATTCGGGACGGATGACAATGAGCAGTTCTTC.